This T cell receptor beta chain was captured in a study of neoadjuvant anti-PD-1 for oral cavity cancer. Time point denoted: after neoadjuvant nivolumab, at surgical resection. Measured with immunoSEQ multiplex PCR; TCRdb has only the in-frame clones, and not every one. The sample carries 72,000 or so clones, roughly nine tenths recorded once. The CDR3 length is 14 residues. The germline V gene encodes CDR1 SGHRS and CDR2 YFSETQ. V shed 1 base and J shed 5 bases, with 12 bases lying between them. V and J are TRBV5-1 and TRBJ1-2; a possible D gene is TRBD1 (6 bases). The input for sequencing was PBMCs, taken after nivolumab (anti-PD-1) treatment. The sequence was collected from a person aged 40 to 85 with oral cavity squamous cell carcinoma. The CDR3 protein is CASSLSDSTYGYTF. CDR3 sequence (DNA): TGCGCCAGCAGCTTGTCGGACAGTACTTATGGCTACACCTTC.